The clone carrying this T cell receptor beta chain was seen ten or more times. The antigen is unknown. The record originates from a study of early T cells in non-severe SARS-CoV-2 infection. Study overall: The sequenced material was bulk RNA from unsorted whole blood, and its chains were unpaired. Study conclusions and caveats: VDJdb matching favored anti-spike CD8 responses, missing private and CD4 specificities.

Tagging with unique molecular identifiers was applied to individual cDNA molecules. TCRdb reprocessed the 5' RACE reads with MiXCR, giving one entry per CDR3 protein. The sample yields 40,000 to 60,000 distinct CDR3 sequences, about 7.8% seen once. Material for sequencing was whole blood. This TCR was recovered from an adult who was a healthcare worker with PCR-confirmed SARS-CoV-2 infection or an uninfected control (not recorded which).

The CDR3 is CASSSWTGTDGYTF. In nucleotides, the CDR3 is TGTGCCAGCAGTTCCTGGACAGGGACCGATGGCTACACCTTC. The chain employs TRBV6-2 or TRBV6-3 and TRBJ1-2; 8 bases align to TRBD1. The V gene's germline CDR1 is MNHEY and CDR2 SVGEGT. The CDR3 runs 14 residues. V shed 4 bases, J shed 6 bases, and the junction held 7 bases outside the gene matches.